This paragraph covers one TCR beta chain sequence. Its antigen remains unidentified. Sequencing was performed with immunoSEQ multiplex PCR; in TCRdb, only in-frame clones are kept and a portion is missing. The table has 20,000 to 30,000 clones, 85% to 90% seen once. These data come from a study of T cells in narcolepsy. Study-wide context: Donors had narcolepsy type 1 or type 2, or were healthy controls. Regarding the study as a whole: Same-patient CSF and blood CD4+ T cell clonotypes included HCRT-specific and TRIB2-specific autoreactive ones.

Material for sequencing was CD45RA- memory CD4+ T cells from PBMCs. The receptor was isolated from a human donor with narcolepsy.

The CDR3 spells CASSQGQHNTDTQYF. Written as DNA, the CDR3 is TGTGCCAGCAGCCAGGGACAGCACAACACAGATACGCAGTATTTT. The chain joins TRBV5-4 to TRBJ2-3, with TRBD1 matching 7 bases. Per the germline V gene, CDR1 is SGHNT and CDR2 is YYREEE (reference sequence). The CDR3 extends over 15 amino acids. V shed 4 bases, J shed 2 bases, and the junction held 7 bases outside the gene matches.